This is a list of T cell receptor beta chains from one sample in a study of T cells in Graves' hyperthyroidism and ophthalmopathy. TCRdb ran MiXCR on the multiplex PCR reads and lists one entry per CDR3 protein. Found here are approximately 490,000 distinct CDR3 sequences, approximately 23% of them singletons; the top ten hold roughly 49%. The specimen was blood. These receptors were taken from a woman aged 70-85 years with Graves' ophthalmopathy. The CDR3 runs from the conserved cysteine through the conserved F or W. Fields, in order: V gene, D gene, clone size, J gene, CDR3 DNA, CDR3 protein. D genes are given only for firm matches. Size is omitted from some rows. Given values are once, few, many or a class for expanded clones.

v_gene: TRBV30; d_gene: TRBD1; abundance: .; j_gene: TRBJ1-5; CDR3nt: TGTGCCTGGAGTTGGGGACAGGGGGCTGATCAGCCCCAGCATTTT; CDR3aa: CAWSWGQGADQPQHF
v_gene: TRBV19; d_gene: .; abundance: few; j_gene: TRBJ2-3; CDR3nt: TGTGCCAGTAGTATTGGCGGGCTAGCCACAGATACGCAGTATTTT; CDR3aa: CASSIGGLATDTQYF
v_gene: TRBV3-1; d_gene: .; abundance: few; j_gene: TRBJ1-4; CDR3nt: TGTGCCAGCAGCCTAACCTCGTCCCGAATGGGGGAAAAACTGTTTTTT; CDR3aa: CASSLTSSRMGEKLFF
v_gene: TRBV7-9; d_gene: .; abundance: few; j_gene: TRBJ2-5; CDR3nt: TGTGCCAGCAGCTCTACCCTTGGGCCCCAGTACTTC; CDR3aa: CASSSTLGPQYF
v_gene: TRBV28; d_gene: .; abundance: few; j_gene: TRBJ2-4; CDR3nt: TGTGCCAGCAGTTTGACGAAAAACATTCAGTACTTC; CDR3aa: CASSLTKNIQYF
v_gene: TRBV3-1; d_gene: .; abundance: few; j_gene: TRBJ2-7; CDR3nt: TGTGCCAGCAGCCAAGCGGGAAGAGTTAGCGAGCAGTACTTC; CDR3aa: CASSQAGRVSEQYF
v_gene: TRBV20-1; d_gene: TRBD2; abundance: few; j_gene: TRBJ2-5; CDR3nt: TGCAGTGCTACTACTAGCGGGAGGGCCTTGACGACCCAGTACTTC; CDR3aa: CSATTSGRALTTQYF
v_gene: TRBV25-1; d_gene: .; abundance: few; j_gene: TRBJ2-5; CDR3nt: TGTGCCAGCAGTGCCTCATTGGGCCAAGAGACCCAGTACTTC; CDR3aa: CASSASLGQETQYF
v_gene: TRBV30; d_gene: .; abundance: .; j_gene: TRBJ2-2; CDR3nt: TGTGCCTGGACGTTGGGACCCGGGGAGCTGTTTTTT; CDR3aa: CAWTLGPGELFF
v_gene: TRBV18; d_gene: TRBD1; abundance: many; j_gene: TRBJ1-1; CDR3nt: TGTGCCAGCTCACGGGAGACAGGGGGCACTGAAGCTTTCTTT; CDR3aa: CASSRETGGTEAFF
v_gene: TRBV25-1; d_gene: .; abundance: few; j_gene: TRBJ1-1; CDR3nt: TGTGCCAGCAGTGGTGACTTCTACACTGAAGCTTTCTTT; CDR3aa: CASSGDFYTEAFF
v_gene: TRBV10-1; d_gene: TRBD2; abundance: .; j_gene: TRBJ2-1; CDR3nt: TGCGCCAGCAGCCTGGGACTAGCGGGAGGGAACAATGAGCAGTTCTTC; CDR3aa: CASSLGLAGGNNEQFF
v_gene: TRBV28; d_gene: TRBD1; abundance: many; j_gene: TRBJ1-5; CDR3nt: TGTGCCAGCAGTACGTACCGGGACAGGGCCCTTTATCAGCCCCAGCATTTT; CDR3aa: CASSTYRDRALYQPQHF
v_gene: TRBV6-1; d_gene: .; abundance: few; j_gene: TRBJ1-1; CDR3nt: TGTGCCAGCAGTTATGTTCACTTACTGAACACTGAAGCTTTCTTT; CDR3aa: CASSYVHLLNTEAFF
v_gene: TRBV11-3; d_gene: .; abundance: once; j_gene: TRBJ2-7; CDR3nt: TGTGCCAGCAGCCCCGGGGCGGGTAGAACCTACGAGCGGTACTTC; CDR3aa: CASSPGAGRTYERYF
v_gene: TRBV3-1; d_gene: .; abundance: many; j_gene: TRBJ2-2; CDR3nt: TGTGCCAGCAGCCTTGGGGCGGGGGAGCTGTTTTTT; CDR3aa: CASSLGAGELFF
v_gene: TRBV27; d_gene: .; abundance: many; j_gene: TRBJ2-3; CDR3nt: TGTGCCAGCACCATGGAGGGCGAGGGCACAGATACGCAGTATTTT; CDR3aa: CASTMEGEGTDTQYF
v_gene: TRBV5-1; d_gene: .; abundance: many; j_gene: TRBJ2-3; CDR3nt: TGCGCCAGCAGCTTGGTGGGGGCGGCGGGTCCTACGCAGTATTTT; CDR3aa: CASSLVGAAGPTQYF
v_gene: TRBV2; d_gene: TRBD2; abundance: .; j_gene: TRBJ2-7; CDR3nt: TGTGCCAGCAGTGGGCGTTTTGGACTAGCGGGAGCAAAGCCCTCCTACGAGCAGTACTTC; CDR3aa: CASSGRFGLAGAKPSYEQYF
v_gene: TRBV20-1; d_gene: .; abundance: few; j_gene: TRBJ1-2; CDR3nt: TGCAGTGCTAGACAAGGTCAGGGCAACTATGGCTACACCTTC; CDR3aa: CSARQGQGNYGYTF
v_gene: TRBV20-1; d_gene: .; abundance: few; j_gene: TRBJ2-1; CDR3nt: TGCAGTGCTAGAGATCCGGGGCGCTACTCTTACAATGAGCAGTTCTTC; CDR3aa: CSARDPGRYSYNEQFF
v_gene: TRBV12-3/TRBV12-4; d_gene: .; abundance: few; j_gene: TRBJ2-7; CDR3nt: TGTGCCAGCAGTGGTCAAATTAATCCAGCCTACGAGCAGTACTTC; CDR3aa: CASSGQINPAYEQYF
v_gene: TRBV3-1; d_gene: TRBD1; abundance: .; j_gene: TRBJ1-4; CDR3nt: TGTGCCAACAGCCCCGGACAGGATTTTCACGAAAAACTGTTTTTT; CDR3aa: CANSPGQDFHEKLFF
v_gene: TRBV2; d_gene: TRBD2; abundance: many; j_gene: TRBJ2-6; CDR3nt: TGTGCCAGCAGACCCGGACTAGCGGGAGTACCTGGGGCCAACGTCCTGACTTTC; CDR3aa: CASRPGLAGVPGANVLTF
v_gene: TRBV7-2; d_gene: .; abundance: many; j_gene: TRBJ2-3; CDR3nt: TGTGCCAGCAGCTTATGGAGCACAGATACGCAGTATTTT; CDR3aa: CASSLWSTDTQYF
v_gene: TRBV20-1; d_gene: .; abundance: few; j_gene: TRBJ1-1; CDR3nt: TGCAGTGTCGCAAAGGCGGGAACTGAAGCTTTCTTT; CDR3aa: CSVAKAGTEAFF
v_gene: TRBV6-1; d_gene: .; abundance: .; j_gene: TRBJ1-1; CDR3nt: TGTGCCAGCAGTGAAGGGGGGGCAGCCCTCACTGAAGCTTTCTTT; CDR3aa: CASSEGGAALTEAFF
v_gene: TRBV15; d_gene: TRBD1; abundance: few; j_gene: TRBJ1-1; CDR3nt: TGTGCCACCAGCAGCGACACAGGGGGAATCACTGAAGCTTTCTTT; CDR3aa: CATSSDTGGITEAFF
v_gene: TRBV12-3/TRBV12-4; d_gene: TRBD1; abundance: many; j_gene: TRBJ2-7; CDR3nt: TGTGCCAGCAGACCGGGACAGGGCAACTACGAGCAGTACTTC; CDR3aa: CASRPGQGNYEQYF
v_gene: TRBV27; d_gene: .; abundance: .; j_gene: TRBJ2-7; CDR3nt: TGTGCCAGCAGTCCCAGCTTGGCCCTACTCTACGAGCAGTACTTC; CDR3aa: CASSPSLALLYEQYF
v_gene: TRBV6-5; d_gene: .; abundance: .; j_gene: TRBJ2-3; CDR3nt: TGTGCCAGCAGTTACTCTCGGGCCTACTCTTTAGATACGCAGTATTTT; CDR3aa: CASSYSRAYSLDTQYF
v_gene: TRBV28; d_gene: .; abundance: few; j_gene: TRBJ2-7; CDR3nt: TGTGCCAGCAGATCGCCAAGGTTCGATCTTGGGGAGCAGTACTTC; CDR3aa: CASRSPRFDLGEQYF
v_gene: TRBV2; d_gene: .; abundance: many; j_gene: TRBJ1-2; CDR3nt: TGTGCCAGCAGTTCGAGCCCCGGTTCACGGGGAGGCTACACCTTC; CDR3aa: CASSSSPGSRGGYTF
v_gene: TRBV12-3/TRBV12-4; d_gene: .; abundance: .; j_gene: TRBJ1-5; CDR3nt: TGTGCCAGCTCACCCGACTCCCCGGGGGCCGCAGGGGGCAATCAGCCCCAGCATTTT; CDR3aa: CASSPDSPGAAGGNQPQHF
v_gene: TRBV6-2/TRBV6-3; d_gene: TRBD1; abundance: .; j_gene: TRBJ1-5; CDR3nt: TGTGCCAGCAGTAGACGGACAGGGGGTTCTGGGAATCAGCCCCAGCATTTT; CDR3aa: CASSRRTGGSGNQPQHF
v_gene: TRBV20-1; d_gene: .; abundance: few; j_gene: TRBJ1-2; CDR3nt: TGCAGTGCTAGTTCGGGGGCGCTTAGCTACACCTTC; CDR3aa: CSASSGALSYTF
v_gene: TRBV28; d_gene: .; abundance: many; j_gene: TRBJ1-1; CDR3nt: TGTGCCAGCAGCCGGGGGGCGAACACTGAAGCTTTCTTT; CDR3aa: CASSRGANTEAFF